Reported below is one T cell receptor (beta chain). Produced via immunoSEQ multiplex PCR; TCRdb's table is partial and in-frame only. Of 150,000 to 200,000 clones in the sample, about 91% were seen once. The data derive from a study of control samples from healthy donors and cancer patients. The germline CDR1 and CDR2 sequences are MGHRA and YSYEKL. This CDR3 comprises 13 residues. Trimming shortened V by 4 bases and J by 10 bases, and 14 bases separated the two germline ends. Sequencing was carried out using blood. The V call is TRBV4-1, the J call TRBJ2-1; no firm D call. The receptor was isolated from a woman between 40 and 50 years old in good health. The CDR3: CASSPHPSGEQFF. CDR3 DNA: TGCGCCAGCAGCCCCCACCCGAGTGGCGAGCAGTTCTTC.